Included here is one T cell receptor (beta chain) sequence, with context. Trimming at V came to 4 bases and at J to 0 bases, leaving 5 bases not matched to a gene. The CDR3 has 16 amino acids. Germline V gives CDR1 MGHRA, CDR2 YSYEKL. TCRdb keeps only in-frame clones here, not all; method: immunoSEQ multiplex PCR. Of about 29,000 clones in the sample, 84% were seen once. The data belong to a study of early stage breast cancer tumors. The chain couples TRBV4-1 to TRBJ1-5, with 8 bases matching TRBD1. Sample: blood. The receptor comes from a person in their fifties with breast cancer. CDR3 in amino acids: CASSLGQGSSNQPQHF. The CDR3 bases are TGCGCCAGCAGCCTCGGACAGGGATCTAGCAATCAGCCCCAGCATTTT.